The T cell receptor (beta chain) described here comes from a study of CD4+ T cells in melanoma (dated by TCRdb to the early 2020s). The study in broad terms: Neoantigen-specific CD4+ T cells in human melanoma were what the study investigated.

The method behind the library was the immunoSEQ multiplex PCR assay. Drawn from immuneACCESS, this table holds only the in-frame rearrangements with V and J called that TCRdb kept. Clones are partly lost; checked studies trace under half to an unresolved V gene and leave the rest unexplained. Here the sample has 110,000 to 150,000 clones; around 90% occur a single time. Clones ranked in the top ten supply about 1.5% of the sample. Broader findings and caveats from the paper: Neoantigen-specific CD4+ T cells were reported to be correlated with the function of CD8+ T cells, macrophages and B cells. Neoantigen-specific CD4+ T cells in melanoma were reported to show diverse differentiation states.

The table lists this clone with a few counts. Its antigen has not been determined. No base-level quality is on record; no much larger clone is a single base apart. Patients with melanoma were used as donors. Spanning cysteine to phenylalanine, the CDR3 consists of 14 amino acids. Only the CDR3 DNA is retained, 42 bases long and in frame from the first base. The germline V gene gives CDR1 as SNHLY and CDR2 as FYNNEI. Cut back by 7 bases and 2 bases, the V and J ends lie 14 bases apart. The chain was built from TRBV2 and TRBJ2-5; no D segment can be confidently identified. This receptor was identified in a human donor with melanoma. The nucleotide sequence reads TGTGCCAGCAAGTCCGGAGTAGGGCAAGAGACCCAGTACTTC. It translates as CASKSGVGQETQYF. The variable domain in full, with residues beyond the CDR3 obtained from the reference TRBV2 and TRBJ2-5 genes, is EPEVTQTPSHQVTQMGQEVILRCVPISNHLYFYWYRQILGQKVEFLVSFYNNEISEKSEIFDDQFSVERPDGSNFTLKIRSTKLEDSAMYFCASKSGVGQETQYFGPGTRLLVL.